A selection of T cell receptor beta chains follows, all from one sample in a study of cytomegalovirus exposure and HLA in healthy donors. Repertoires were generated with immunoSEQ multiplex PCR, while TCRdb's copy carries only in-frame clones and drops some. The table includes about 200,000 clones, 65% to 90% detected once. The sample consisted of PBMCs. These receptors were obtained from a woman aged 25-40 years in good health and CMV-seropositive. The CDR3 runs from the conserved cysteine through the conserved F or W. Fields, in order: V gene, D gene, clone size, J gene, CDR3 DNA, CDR3 protein. A D gene is named only where the DNA matches it firmly. Expanded clones get a size class; other rows say once, few or many, or leave the size out.

>TRBV15|TRBD1|-|TRBJ2-6
TGTGCCACCAGCCCCCTTTCCGTGAGGGACAGGGTTTCGGCTGGGGCCAACGTCCTGACTTTC
CATSPLSVRDRVSAGANVLTF
>TRBV2|-|-|TRBJ1-4
TGTGCCACCTTGGGACTTCGGGCTAATGAAAAACTGTTTTTT
CATLGLRANEKLFF
>TRBV6-1|-|-|TRBJ2-7
TGTGCCAGCAGTGAAGTAGACCGGGTATACGAGCAGTACTTC
CASSEVDRVYEQYF
>TRBV11-3|-|-|TRBJ2-3
TGTGCCAGCAGCTTAGATTGGGGGGCAGATACGCAGTATTTT
CASSLDWGADTQYF
>TRBV27|-|-|TRBJ2-3
TGTGCCAGCAGTTCGGGGACTCACACAGATACGCAGTATTTT
CASSSGTHTDTQYF
>TRBV13|TRBD1|-|TRBJ2-2
TGTGCCAGCAGCGGGGACAGGGCGGACGGGGAGCTGTTTTTT
CASSGDRADGELFF
>TRBV11-3|TRBD1|-|TRBJ2-2
TGTGCCAGCAGCTTAGGGGGGACAGTGAACACCGGGGAGCTGTTTTTT
CASSLGGTVNTGELFF
>TRBV6-1|-|-|TRBJ2-1
TGTGCCAGCAAGTTCGATAGCTCCTACAATGAGCAGTTCTTC
CASKFDSSYNEQFF
>TRBV18|-|-|TRBJ1-5
TGTGCCAGCTCACGCGGTGACGGGACAACGGGCGGGTATCAGCCCCAGCATTTT
CASSRGDGTTGGYQPQHF
>TRBV5-6|-|once|TRBJ2-2
TGTGCCAGCAGCCAAAGAGAGGTATCTTTCACCGGGGAGCTGTTTTTT
CASSQREVSFTGELFF
>TRBV18|-|-|TRBJ2-1
TGTGCCAGCTCACCCCTCCAGGGGGGCAATGAGCAGTTCTTC
CASSPLQGGNEQFF
>TRBV19|TRBD1|-|TRBJ2-7
TGTGCCAGCACCCTGGGGGCCACAGGGGGCCACGAGCAGTACTTC
CASTLGATGGHEQYF
>TRBV2|-|-|TRBJ2-7
TGTGCCAGCAGTGAAGAAGAGCTAAGCTCCTACGAGCAGTACTTC
CASSEEELSSYEQYF
>TRBV28|-|few|TRBJ2-2
TGTGCCAGCTCCTCGAACACCGGGGAGCTGTTTTTT
CASSSNTGELFF
>TRBV18|-|-|TRBJ1-1
TGTGCCAGCTCACCGAGACAGAACACTGAAGCTTTCTTT
CASSPRQNTEAFF
>TRBV11-2|-|-|TRBJ2-7
TGTGCCAGCAGCCTCGCGGGGGCTACCTCCTACGAGCAGTACTTC
CASSLAGATSYEQYF
>TRBV9|TRBD2|-|TRBJ2-3
TGTGCCAGCAGCGTAGGAAGAGTGAGGGGACTAGCGGGAGGGCTCGATACGCAGTATTTT
CASSVGRVRGLAGGLDTQYF
>TRBV29-1|-|-|TRBJ2-1
TGCAGCGTAAAAACAGGGGGGGGCAATGAGCAGTTCTTC
CSVKTGGGNEQFF
>TRBV20-1|-|-|TRBJ2-7
TGCAGTGCTAGAGATCGGGACACCCAGTACTTC
CSARDRDTQYF
>TRBV6-5|TRBD1|-|TRBJ1-2
TGTGCCAGCAGTTCGGGACAGGGTTTTGGCTACACCTTC
CASSSGQGFGYTF
>TRBV29-1|-|few|TRBJ1-2
TGCAGCGCCCGCTCCGCCGAGGGCTACACCTTC
CSARSAEGYTF
>TRBV5-1|TRBD1|-|TRBJ2-3
TGCGCCAGCAGCTTGAGTGGGACAGGGACTAGCACAGATACGCAGTATTTT
CASSLSGTGTSTDTQYF
>TRBV6-5|-|-|TRBJ1-5
TGTGCCAGCAGTTACTCCGGGCAGGGCATCAATCAGCCCCAGCATTTT
CASSYSGQGINQPQHF
>TRBV9|TRBD2|-|TRBJ2-5
TGTGCCAGCAGCGTTCATACTAGCGGGAGCGGAGAGACCCAGTACTTC
CASSVHTSGSGETQYF
>TRBV28|TRBD1|few|TRBJ1-2
TGTGCCAGCAGTCCATCATTAACAGGGGATGTTGGTGGCTACACCTTC
CASSPSLTGDVGGYTF
>TRBV30|TRBD1|-|TRBJ1-3
TGTGCCTGGCAGACAGGGGCTGATTCTGGAAACACCATATATTTT
CAWQTGADSGNTIYF
>TRBV27|TRBD2|-|TRBJ2-5
TGTGCCAGCAGCTTAGCCTTTAGCGGGGTCCAAGAGACCCAGTACTTC
CASSLAFSGVQETQYF
>TRBV2|-|-|TRBJ1-1
TGTGCCAGCAGTGAAACAGCCGAATCTGAAGCTTTCTTT
CASSETAESEAFF
>TRBV4-1|-|-|TRBJ2-1
TGCGCCAGCAGCCGCACCGGGACAAAAGCCTACAATGAGCAGTTCTTC
CASSRTGTKAYNEQFF
>TRBV27|-|once|TRBJ1-1
TGTGCCAGCAGTTCGTGGGAGGGGGGGAACACTGAAGCTTTCTTT
CASSSWEGGNTEAFF
>TRBV5-1|-|-|TRBJ1-4
TGCGCCAGCAGCTCCGGGACAAGAAATGAAAAACTGTTTTTT
CASSSGTRNEKLFF
>TRBV7-2|TRBD2|-|TRBJ2-7
TGTGCCAGCAGCTTAGAGGGGACTAGCGGGATTCACGAGCAGTACTTC
CASSLEGTSGIHEQYF
>TRBV28|TRBD2|-|TRBJ2-1
TGTGCCAGCAGTATGAGCGGGATTTTCCGCTACAATGAGCAGTTCTTC
CASSMSGIFRYNEQFF
>TRBV9|-|-|TRBJ1-1
TGTGCCAGCAGCGTAGGGGGGCTAGCCACTGAAGCTTTCTTT
CASSVGGLATEAFF
>TRBV7-9|-|-|TRBJ2-2
TGTGCCAGCAGGCTAGAGATCGGGGAGCTGTTTTTT
CASRLEIGELFF
>TRBV5-1|-|-|TRBJ1-5
TGCGCCAGCAGCTTGGGGGTTGGCGATCAGCGCCAGCATTTT
CASSLGVGDQRQHF